This is a list of T cell receptor beta chains from one sample in a study of identical twins. TCRdb called the 5' RACE reads again in MiXCR, with one record for every CDR3 protein. Among around 550,000 distinct CDR3 sequences, approximately 16% were seen once, and the ten largest hold roughly 0.43%. The same sample was also studied in work on yellow fever vaccine responses in identical twins.

Sequencing used CD4+ T cells sorted from blood. These receptors came from a woman aged 18-35 years in good health. The CDR3 runs from the conserved cysteine through the conserved F or W. A D gene is named only where the DNA matches it firmly. Size is stated for part of the rows, as once, few or many counts, or as a class when the clone is expanded.

CDR3 protein	CDR3 DNA	J gene	D gene	V gene	clone size
CASSEQDKETQYF	TGCGCCAGCAGTGAACAAGACAAAGAGACCCAGTACTTC	TRBJ2-5	-	TRBV10-2	-
CASREQGRNEAFF	TGTGCCAGCAGAGAACAGGGGAGGAATGAAGCTTTCTTT	TRBJ1-1	TRBD1	TRBV3-1	few
CASSQRGGYQETQYF	TGCGCCAGCAGCCAGAGGGGGGGGTACCAAGAGACCCAGTACTTC	TRBJ2-5	-	TRBV4-1	few
CSAREGPREQFF	TGCAGTGCTAGAGAGGGCCCTCGGGAGCAGTTCTTC	TRBJ2-1	-	TRBV20-1	-
CVSSSRDGSYEQYF	TGTGTCAGCAGCTCCCGGGACGGCTCCTACGAGCAGTACTTC	TRBJ2-7	-	TRBV7-8	-
CASSFSSYNSPLHF	TGTGCCAGCAGCTTTTCCTCCTATAATTCACCCCTCCACTTT	TRBJ1-6	-	TRBV7-2	many
CSVEGMVYNEQFF	TGCAGCGTTGAGGGAATGGTATACAATGAGCAGTTCTTC	TRBJ2-1	-	TRBV29-1	-
CSVVEAGGTQYF	TGCAGCGTTGTGGAGGCGGGAGGTACACAGTACTTC	TRBJ2-5	TRBD2	TRBV29-1	few
CASSQSTGTYGYTF	TGTGCCAGCAGCCAATCCACCGGGACTTATGGCTACACCTTC	TRBJ1-2	-	TRBV3-1	few
CASSLTGQSANTGELFF	TGTGCCAGCAGCTTGACGGGACAGTCCGCGAACACCGGGGAGCTGTTTTTT	TRBJ2-2	TRBD1	TRBV7-9	many
CSARPPGNYEQYF	TGCAGTGCTAGACCCCCAGGAAACTACGAGCAGTACTTC	TRBJ2-7	-	TRBV20-1	few
CSVGTSGNTIYF	TGCAGCGTGGGGACATCTGGAAACACCATATATTTT	TRBJ1-3	-	TRBV29-1	few
CASSIYQETQYF	TGTGCCAGCAGCATCTACCAAGAGACCCAGTACTTC	TRBJ2-5	-	TRBV3-1	-
CASSLSLWVSQTDTQYF	TGTGCCAGCAGCTTAAGCCTCTGGGTCTCCCAGACAGATACGCAGTATTTT	TRBJ2-3	-	TRBV7-9	few
CASSWGSYNSPLHF	TGTGCCAGCAGTTGGGGCTCCTATAATTCACCCCTCCACTTT	TRBJ1-6	-	TRBV12-3/TRBV12-4	-
CASIRDSRTDTQYF	TGTGCCAGCATCCGGGACAGCCGCACAGATACGCAGTATTTT	TRBJ2-3	TRBD1	TRBV6-1	-
CASGRGGWETQYF	TGTGCCAGCGGCCGTGGAGGATGGGAGACCCAGTACTTC	TRBJ2-5	-	TRBV27	-
CASRGANTGELFF	TGTGCCAGCCGGGGAGCGAACACCGGGGAGCTGTTTTTT	TRBJ2-2	-	TRBV7-2	many
CSVWGGGQAGELFF	TGCAGCGTATGGGGAGGGGGGCAGGCCGGGGAGCTGTTTTTT	TRBJ2-2	-	TRBV29-1	-
CAISESGELAGAWNEQFF	TGTGCCATCAGTGAGTCCGGGGAACTAGCGGGAGCCTGGAATGAGCAGTTCTTC	TRBJ2-1	TRBD2	TRBV10-3	few
CASSRRQSSYEQYF	TGTGCCAGCAGCCGCCGACAAAGCTCCTACGAGCAGTACTTC	TRBJ2-7	-	TRBV6-1	-
CASSFLGLNSGNTIYF	TGTGCCAGCAGCTTCCTAGGACTGAACTCTGGAAACACCATATATTTT	TRBJ1-3	-	TRBV7-2	-
CASSQTSGGNNEQFF	TGTGCCAGCAGCCAGACTAGCGGGGGGAACAATGAGCAGTTCTTC	TRBJ2-1	TRBD2	TRBV3-1	-
CASSFDRGRDTQYF	TGTGCCAGCAGTTTTGACAGGGGGCGGGATACGCAGTATTTT	TRBJ2-3	TRBD1	TRBV2	few
CASSARGGRADTQYF	TGTGCCAGCAGCGCGCGTGGGGGCAGGGCAGATACGCAGTATTTT	TRBJ2-3	-	TRBV7-3	-
CASLISSGTDTQYF	TGTGCCAGCCTTATAAGTAGCGGGACAGATACGCAGTATTTT	TRBJ2-3	TRBD2	TRBV12-3/TRBV12-4	-
CSAPPDREVQETQYF	TGCAGTGCCCCTCCGGACAGGGAGGTCCAAGAGACCCAGTACTTC	TRBJ2-5	TRBD1	TRBV20-1	many
CASSGLQSYNEQFF	TGTGCCAGCAGCGGACTACAGAGCTACAATGAGCAGTTCTTC	TRBJ2-1	-	TRBV11-2	-
CASSLAFGREGKNIQYF	TGTGCCAGCAGCTTAGCCTTCGGCAGGGAAGGCAAAAACATTCAGTACTTC	TRBJ2-4	-	TRBV7-9	many
CASRNLAGGNNNEQFF	TGCGCCAGCAGAAATCTAGCGGGAGGGAACAACAATGAGCAGTTCTTC	TRBJ2-1	TRBD2	TRBV4-1	few
CSVEGSGSYEQYF	TGCAGCGTTGAAGGTTCAGGCTCCTACGAGCAGTACTTC	TRBJ2-7	-	TRBV29-1	-
CASSILAGGSYNEQFF	TGTGCCAGCAGCATCTTAGCGGGAGGGAGCTACAATGAGCAGTTCTTC	TRBJ2-1	TRBD2	TRBV6-1	-
CAGGVLNEQFF	TGTGCGGGGGGGGTTTTGAATGAGCAGTTCTTC	TRBJ2-1	TRBD2	TRBV28	-
CASSFAGPGSQPQHF	TGTGCCAGCAGTTTCGCGGGGCCGGGTAGTCAGCCCCAGCATTTT	TRBJ1-5	-	TRBV12-3/TRBV12-4	few
CASSPLSGTYEQYF	TGTGCCAGCAGCCCCCTCAGCGGAACCTACGAGCAGTACTTC	TRBJ2-7	-	TRBV3-1	-
CATSRERAGYNEQFF	TGTGCCACCAGCAGAGAACGGGCGGGCTACAATGAGCAGTTCTTC	TRBJ2-1	-	TRBV15	-
CASSQGLELYEQYF	TGCGCCAGCAGCCAGGGACTAGAACTCTACGAGCAGTACTTC	TRBJ2-7	TRBD2	TRBV5-1	-
CASRTAKSEQFF	TGTGCCAGCAGGACCGCGAAGAGTGAGCAGTTCTTC	TRBJ2-1	-	TRBV28	-
CASTRGTGSDEQYF	TGTGCCAGCACCCGCGGGACAGGGTCCGACGAGCAGTACTTC	TRBJ2-7	TRBD1	TRBV2	few
CATGQREDMANEQFF	TGTGCCACAGGGCAGCGGGAGGACATGGCTAATGAGCAGTTCTTC	TRBJ2-1	TRBD2	TRBV6-1	-
CASGVGETQYF	TGTGCCAGCGGGGTTGGTGAGACCCAGTACTTC	TRBJ2-5	-	TRBV6-5	many
CASSPWAGQGASDEQFF	TGTGCCAGCAGCCCATGGGCGGGACAGGGGGCGTCCGATGAGCAGTTCTTC	TRBJ2-1	TRBD1	TRBV3-1	few
CASRRSGTHSYEQYF	TGTGCCAGCAGGAGATCCGGGACTCACTCCTACGAGCAGTACTTC	TRBJ2-7	-	TRBV28	-
CASSSGTPPTDEQFF	TGTGCCAGCAGCTCGGGTACACCGCCTACGGATGAGCAGTTCTTC	TRBJ2-1	-	TRBV11-3	-
CASSQVTVQPEAFF	TGCGCCAGCAGCCAAGTTACGGTTCAGCCTGAAGCTTTCTTT	TRBJ1-1	-	TRBV4-1	many
CASSLGRPYEQYF	TGTGCCAGCAGTTTGGGCAGGCCCTACGAGCAGTACTTC	TRBJ2-7	-	TRBV12-3/TRBV12-4	many
CASSLAGGWTYEQYF	TGCGCCAGCAGCTTGGCTGGAGGTTGGACCTACGAGCAGTACTTC	TRBJ2-7	-	TRBV5-1	-
CASSFSGQGAHEQYF	TGCGCCAGCAGCTTCAGTGGACAGGGAGCCCACGAGCAGTACTTC	TRBJ2-7	TRBD1	TRBV5-1	few
CASSFGGREETQYF	TGTGCCAGCAGTTTTGGCGGGAGGGAAGAGACCCAGTACTTC	TRBJ2-5	TRBD2	TRBV27	many
CASSQGTRTTYSTDTQYF	TGTGCCAGCAGCCAGGGAACCCGGACTACATACTCCACAGATACGCAGTATTTT	TRBJ2-3	-	TRBV3-1	-
CTNGGPNTEAFF	TGCACTAATGGAGGGCCGAACACTGAAGCTTTCTTT	TRBJ1-1	-	TRBV20-1	few
CASSESSSGAGEQFF	TGTGCCAGCAGTGAAAGTTCCTCGGGAGCGGGTGAGCAGTTCTTC	TRBJ2-1	-	TRBV25-1	-
CASSLGDRPKRDRGNEQFF	TGTGCCAGCAGTCTGGGGGACAGACCTAAGCGGGATCGGGGGAATGAGCAGTTCTTC	TRBJ2-1	-	TRBV27	few
CASSPPVLGTQYF	TGTGCCAGCTCACCACCGGTTCTAGGAACCCAGTACTTC	TRBJ2-5	-	TRBV18	few
CAISDSVLQYEQYF	TGTGCCATCAGTGACAGCGTGCTTCAATACGAGCAGTACTTC	TRBJ2-7	-	TRBV10-3	few
CASSLPLRQGVSEQYF	TGTGCCAGCAGCTTACCCCTCAGGCAGGGAGTATCCGAGCAGTACTTC	TRBJ2-7	-	TRBV11-1	few
CASSLAGAGADTQYF	TGCGCCAGCAGCTTGGCCGGGGCGGGAGCCGATACGCAGTATTTT	TRBJ2-3	TRBD2	TRBV5-1	-
CASSVRLDGTDTQYF	TGTGCCAGCAGCGTTCGACTAGACGGCACAGATACGCAGTATTTT	TRBJ2-3	-	TRBV9	-
CASSYSRALAKNIQYF	TGTGCCAGCAGTTACTCGAGAGCACTAGCCAAAAACATTCAGTACTTC	TRBJ2-4	-	TRBV6-2/TRBV6-3	few
CASSYGQGIWYGYTF	TGTGCCAGCAGCTATGGACAGGGGATCTGGTATGGCTACACCTTC	TRBJ1-2	TRBD1	TRBV5-4	few